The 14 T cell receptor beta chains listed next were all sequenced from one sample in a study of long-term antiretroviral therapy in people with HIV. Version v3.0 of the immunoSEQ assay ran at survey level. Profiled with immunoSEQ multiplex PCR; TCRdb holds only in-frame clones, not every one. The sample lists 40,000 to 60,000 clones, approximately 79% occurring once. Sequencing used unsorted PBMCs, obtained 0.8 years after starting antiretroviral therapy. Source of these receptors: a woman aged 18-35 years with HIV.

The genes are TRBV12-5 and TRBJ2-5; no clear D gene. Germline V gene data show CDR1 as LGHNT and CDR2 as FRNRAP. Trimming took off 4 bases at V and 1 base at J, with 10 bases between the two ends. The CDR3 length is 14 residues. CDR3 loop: CASGSDQVQETQYF. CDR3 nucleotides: TGTGCTAGTGGTTCCGACCAGGTCCAAGAGACCCAGTACTTC.

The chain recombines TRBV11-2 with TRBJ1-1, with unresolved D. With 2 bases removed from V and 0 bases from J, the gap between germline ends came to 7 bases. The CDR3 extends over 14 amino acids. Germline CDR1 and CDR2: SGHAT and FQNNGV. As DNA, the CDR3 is TGTGCCAGCAGCTTAACAGAAATGAACACTGAAGCTTTCTTT. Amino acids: CASSLTEMNTEAFF.

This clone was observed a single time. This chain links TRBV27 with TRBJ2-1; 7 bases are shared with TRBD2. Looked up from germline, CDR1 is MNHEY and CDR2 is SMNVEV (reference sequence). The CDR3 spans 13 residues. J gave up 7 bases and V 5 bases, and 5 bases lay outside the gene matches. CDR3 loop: CASSTGAGNEQFF. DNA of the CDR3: TGTGCCAGCAGTACGGGAGCGGGGAATGAGCAGTTCTTC.

Here the CDR3 reads CASSDQYGVGETQYF. The DNA for the CDR3 is TGTGCCAGCAGTGATCAATATGGGGTTGGGGAGACCCAGTACTTC. The chain carries TRBV25-1 and TRBJ2-5; D not certain. The length of the CDR3 is 15 residues. Germline V gene lookup returns CDR1 MGHDK and CDR2 SYGVNS. Trimming left V 3 bases short and J 5 bases short, with 16 bases between.

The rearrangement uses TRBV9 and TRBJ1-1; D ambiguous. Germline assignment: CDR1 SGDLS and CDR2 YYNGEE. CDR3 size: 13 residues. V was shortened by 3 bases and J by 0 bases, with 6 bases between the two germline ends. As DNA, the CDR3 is TGTGCCAGCAGCGGGTCACTGAACACTGAAGCTTTCTTT. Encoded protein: CASSGSLNTEAFF.

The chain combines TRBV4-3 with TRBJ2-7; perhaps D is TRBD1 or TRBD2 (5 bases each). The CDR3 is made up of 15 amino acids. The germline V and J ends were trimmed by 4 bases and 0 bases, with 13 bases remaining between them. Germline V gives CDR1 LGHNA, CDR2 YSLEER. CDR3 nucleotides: TGCGCCAGCAGCCCCCGGGACGAGAGCTCCTACGAGCAGTACTTC. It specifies CASSPRDESSYEQYF.

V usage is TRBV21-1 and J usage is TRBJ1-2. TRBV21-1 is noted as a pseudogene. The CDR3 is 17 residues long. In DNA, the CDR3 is TGTGCCAGCAGCATCAAGAGGGGTGCAGGGTCTGGCTATGGCTACACCTTC. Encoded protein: CASSIKRGAGSGYGYTF.

The CDR3 sequence is CASSRVDEQFF. The CDR3 nucleotides read TGTGCCAGCAGCAGGGTCGATGAGCAGTTCTTC. V gene TRBV2 combines with J gene TRBJ2-1, with D possibly being TRBD1 (5 bases). Trimming cost V 6 bases and J 8 bases, with 8 bases left between them. The length of the CDR3 is 11 residues. Germline V gene sequence: CDR1 SNHLY, CDR2 FYNNEI.

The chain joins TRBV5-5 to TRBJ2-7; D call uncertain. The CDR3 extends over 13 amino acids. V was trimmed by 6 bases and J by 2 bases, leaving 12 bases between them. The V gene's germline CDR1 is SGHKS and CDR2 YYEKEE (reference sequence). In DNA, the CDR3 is TGTGCCAGCACTACAGCCTTGGCCTACGAGCAGTACTTC. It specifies CASTTALAYEQYF.

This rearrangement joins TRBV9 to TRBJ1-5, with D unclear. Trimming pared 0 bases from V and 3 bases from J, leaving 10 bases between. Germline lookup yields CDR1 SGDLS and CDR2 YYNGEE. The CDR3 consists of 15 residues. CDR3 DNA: TGTGCCAGCAGCGTAGCCCCAGGAATCAATCAGCCCCAGCATTTT. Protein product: CASSVAPGINQPQHF.

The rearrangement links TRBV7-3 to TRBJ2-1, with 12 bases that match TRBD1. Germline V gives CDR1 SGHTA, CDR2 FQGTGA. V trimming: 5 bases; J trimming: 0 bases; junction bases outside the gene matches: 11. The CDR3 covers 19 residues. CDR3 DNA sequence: TGTGCCAGCAGCGGAGGTGGGACAGGGGGCCTTCACTCCTACAATGAGCAGTTCTTC. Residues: CASSGGGTGGLHSYNEQFF. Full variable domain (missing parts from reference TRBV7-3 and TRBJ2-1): GAGVSQTPSNKVTEKGKYVELRCDPISGHTALYWYRQSLGQGPEFLIYFQGTGAADDSGLPNDRFFAVRPEGSVSTLKIQRTERGDSAVYLCASSGGGTGGLHSYNEQFFGPGTRLTVL.

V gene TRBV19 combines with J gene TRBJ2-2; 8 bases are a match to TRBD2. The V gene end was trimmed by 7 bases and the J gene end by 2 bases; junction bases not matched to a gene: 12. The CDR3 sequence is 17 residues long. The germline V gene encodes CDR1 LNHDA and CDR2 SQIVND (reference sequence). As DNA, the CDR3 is TGTGCCAGTACCGCGCCCCCGGGAGGGCTCAACACCGGGGAGCTGTTTTTT. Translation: CASTAPPGGLNTGELFF.

CDR3 loop: CASGLWLAGANGELFF. CDR3 DNA sequence: TGTGCTAGTGGTTTATGGCTAGCGGGAGCTAACGGGGAGCTGTTTTTT. The chain carries TRBV12-5 and TRBJ2-2; TRBD2 matches at 10 bases. The junction had 8 bases not matched to a gene; V was cut back by 3 bases and J by 7 bases. The CDR3 is made up of 16 amino acids. Germline loops: CDR1 LGHNT, CDR2 FRNRAP.

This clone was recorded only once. The CDR3 region is CASSLGGSSYNEQFF. In nucleotides, the CDR3 is TGTGCCAGCAGCTTAGGCGGGAGCTCCTACAATGAGCAGTTCTTC. The chain has TRBV13 and TRBJ2-1, with D tentatively TRBD2 (6 bases). V gave up 0 bases and J gave up 0 bases, with 6 bases separating them. The CDR3 is 15 residues long. CDR1 is PRHDT and CDR2 is FYEKMQ in the germline V gene (reference sequence). Based on the CDR3 plus reference TRBV13 and TRBJ2-1, the full variable domain is AAGVIQSPRHLIKEKRETATLKCYPIPRHDTVYWYQQGPGQDPQFLISFYEKMQSDKGSIPDRFSAQQFSDYHSELNMSSLELGDSALYFCASSLGGSSYNEQFFGPGTRLTVL.